The 14 T cell receptor beta chains listed next were all sequenced from one sample in a study of blood T cell repertoires in COVID-19. Here immunoSEQ multiplex PCR was the method, and the copy in TCRdb shows in-frame clones only, minus some. The table has about 130,000 clones, roughly three quarters seen once. The sample consisted of peripheral blood. The source of these receptors is a man older than 75 with acute or convalescent COVID-19.

The rearrangement joins TRBV4-2 to TRBJ1-5, with TRBD1 identical over 7 bases. CDR3 length: 14 amino acids. Looked up from germline, CDR1 is LGHNA and CDR2 is YNFKEQ. V lost 3 bases to trimming and J lost 3 bases; unmatched junction nucleotides: 2. DNA of the CDR3: TGTGCCAGCAGCCAGGGACAGCTCAATCAGCCCCAGCATTTT. It specifies CASSQGQLNQPQHF.

The chain combines TRBV3-1 (or the pseudogene TRBV3-2) with TRBJ1-1; 9 nucleotides align to TRBD1. The CDR3 runs 17 residues. The J segment lost 0 bases and the V segment lost 3 bases, leaving 8 bases of the junction unmatched. Germline V gene sequence: CDR1 LGHDT, CDR2 YNNKEL (reference sequence). The CDR3 region has the DNA TGTGCCAGCAGCCAGACCCGGACAGGGGACCTGAACACTGAAGCTTTCTTT. This codes for CASSQTRTGDLNTEAFF.

The chain has TRBV11-2 and TRBJ2-3; D possibly corresponds to TRBD1 (6 bases). V was clipped by 8 bases and J by 4 bases, with 16 bases between them. Germline values: CDR1 SGHAT, CDR2 FQNNGV. The CDR3 sequence is 14 residues long. The CDR3 coding sequence is TGTGCCAGCTCGATGGGGGCGGCCGCAGATACGCAGTATTTT. Protein product: CASSMGAAADTQYF.

V usage is TRBV28 and J usage is TRBJ1-2; TRBD1 agrees at 7 bases. The CDR3 runs 16 residues. J gave up 7 bases and V 4 bases, and 15 bases lay outside the gene matches. Germline-derived CDR1 and CDR2 are MDHEN and SYDVKM. The CDR3 DNA reads as TGTGCCAGCAGTTCCACCCAGACAGGGAGTCTAGGTGGCTACACCTTC. This encodes CASSSTQTGSLGGYTF.

The chain is built from TRBV7-9 and TRBJ2-5, with 8 bases fitting TRBD1. Germline V gene sequence: CDR1 SEHNR, CDR2 FQNEAQ (reference sequence). The V segment lost 4 bases and the J segment 4 bases; nucleotides outside the gene matches: 8. The length of the CDR3 is 15 residues. For the CDR3, the DNA is TGTGCCAGCAGCTCAGGGGGCGTCATGCGAGAGACCCAGTACTTC. Its protein product is CASSSGGVMRETQYF.

The CDR3 DNA reads as TGTGCCAGCAGCCAAGATACGGGGGTAGACACCGGGGAGCTGTTTTTT. This translates into CASSQDTGVDTGELFF. This chain joins TRBV3-1 (or the pseudogene TRBV3-2) and TRBJ2-2; perhaps TRBD2 as D (6 bases). Trimming removed 0 bases at V and 3 bases at J, with 11 bases between. The CDR3 has 16 amino acids. CDR1 and CDR2 from the germline V gene are LGHDT and YNNKEL (reference sequence).

This chain joins TRBV5-6 and TRBJ2-5; 10 nucleotides line up with TRBD2. Germline V gene data show CDR1 as SGHDT and CDR2 as YYEEEE. The CDR3 has 17 residues. Trimming removed 0 bases from V and 5 bases from J; junction bases left unmatched: 10. CDR3 bases: TGTGCCAGCAGCTTGGCCTTCTCCGGGACTAGCGAGGAGACCCAGTACTTC. Translating it yields CASSLAFSGTSEETQYF.

In DNA, the CDR3 is TGTGCCATCAGTGTAGTAGCGGACGCAGATCTCACAGATACGCAGTATTTT. Amino acids: CAISVVADADLTDTQYF. This chain uses TRBV10-3 with TRBJ2-3, with a weak D call TRBD2 (6 bases). Germline lookup yields CDR1 ENHRY and CDR2 SYGVKD. The ends were cut back, 4 bases at V and 2 bases at J, with 19 bases in the middle. The CDR3 extends over 17 amino acids.

The V gene is TRBV7-2, the J gene TRBJ2-5, with D perhaps matching TRBD2 (5 bases). CDR1 is SGHTA, CDR2 FQGNSA, per germline. V shed 2 bases and J shed 1 base, with 11 bases lying between them. CDR3 length: 15 amino acids. The CDR3 protein is CASSLRRRTQETQYF. The DNA of the CDR3 is TGTGCCAGCAGCTTAAGGCGGAGGACCCAAGAGACCCAGTACTTC.

The V gene is TRBV5-1, the J gene TRBJ1-6; 12 positions agree with TRBD1. Per germline, CDR1 SGHRS and CDR2 YFSETQ. V lost 7 bases, J lost 8 bases, and 1 base stayed unmatched. This CDR3 has 13 amino acids. CDR3 loop: CASGTGGDSPLHF. CDR3 nucleotide sequence: TGCGCCAGCGGGACAGGGGGCGATTCACCCCTCCACTTT.

There are a few counts of this clone. The genes are TRBV6-2 or TRBV6-3 and TRBJ2-2; 7 bases are shared with TRBD1. The V gene end was trimmed by 5 bases and the J gene end by 2 bases; junction bases not matched to a gene: 20. The germline gives CDR1 MNHEY, CDR2 SVGEGT. The CDR3 loop spans 20 amino acids. CDR3 DNA sequence: TGTGCCAGCAGTAAACTCCGACCCCTAAGACAGGGTGTTAACACCGGGGAGCTGTTTTTT. As protein: CASSKLRPLRQGVNTGELFF.

This clone has a handful of counts. DNA for the CDR3: TGCAGTGCCCGGAACACTGAAGCTTTCTTT. It is translated as CSARNTEAFF. The chain recombines TRBV20-1 with TRBJ1-1; D gene uncertain. Germline V gene data show CDR1 as DFQATT and CDR2 as SNEGSKA (reference sequence). With 6 bases removed from V and 1 base from J, the gap between germline ends came to 3 bases. The CDR3 is 10 residues long.

This clone was observed many times. V is TRBV6-5 and J is TRBJ1-5, with a possible D match to TRBD1 (5 bases). CDR3 size: 13 residues. V was trimmed by 8 bases and J by 4 bases, leaving 12 bases between them. Germline V lookup: CDR1 MNHEY, CDR2 SVGAGI. CDR3 nucleotides: TGTGCCAGCGTAGCAGGGAGGAATCAGCCCCAGCATTTT. It translates to CASVAGRNQPQHF.

The rearrangement uses TRBV7-9 and TRBJ1-6; TRBD1 agrees at 9 bases. This CDR3 has 19 residues. With 4 bases clipped from V and 10 bases from J, the junction kept 20 bases outside the gene matches. Per germline, CDR1 SEHNR and CDR2 FQNEAQ (reference sequence). As DNA, the CDR3 is TGTGCCAGCAGCTCCATTCCCTTCTTGGGGACAGGGATCGTATCACCCCTCCACTTT. Translated: CASSSIPFLGTGIVSPLHF.